These T cell receptor beta chains were read from a single sample in a study of T cell responses to AZD1222 COVID-19 vaccine. Measured with immunoSEQ multiplex PCR; TCRdb has only the in-frame clones, and not every one. The sample includes 120,000 to 150,000 clones, more than 70% seen only once; the top ten take less than 6%. This material consisted of peripheral blood, taken 28 days after the second AZD1222 dose. The receptors stem from an adult who received the AZD1222 COVID-19 vaccine. Both conserved end residues are part of each CDR3. The D gene is left open where the match is weak. Clone size is stated in some rows and not others, as once, few, many or a class when expanded.

TRBV29-1,.,.,TRBJ2-1,CSVVDNEQFF,TGCAGCGTTGTAGACAATGAGCAGTTCTTC
TRBV18,.,.,TRBJ1-4,CASSDLGLGEKLFF,TGTGCCAGCTCAGACCTGGGGCTAGGTGAAAAACTGTTTTTT
TRBV28,.,TRBD1,TRBJ2-2,CASNRGAGTGELFF,TGTGCCAGCAACAGGGGGGCTGGCACCGGGGAGCTGTTTTTT
TRBV3-1/TRBV3-2,once,.,TRBJ2-7,CASSQWISGKSDEQYF,TGTGCCAGCAGCCAATGGATTTCCGGGAAGTCCGACGAGCAGTACTTC
TRBV5-8,.,.,TRBJ1-1,CASSLAFRDTEAFF,TGTGCCAGCAGCTTGGCCTTCCGGGACACTGAAGCTTTCTTT
TRBV5-8,.,.,TRBJ1-4,CASGENNEKLFF,TGTGCCAGCGGCGAGAATAATGAAAAACTGTTTTTT
TRBV6-6,.,TRBD1,TRBJ1-4,CASRPTGGDEKLFF,TGTGCCAGCAGACCCACAGGGGGAGATGAAAAACTGTTTTTT
TRBV7-9,.,.,TRBJ1-4,CASSLGRINEKLFF,TGTGCCAGCAGCCTCGGCAGGATTAATGAAAAACTGTTTTTT
TRBV6-6,.,.,TRBJ1-2,CASSPDRYNGYTF,TGTGCCAGCAGCCCCGACAGGTACAATGGCTACACCTTC
TRBV11-2,.,.,TRBJ1-2,CASSPLGDFGYTF,TGTGCCAGCAGCCCGCTGGGAGATTTTGGCTACACCTTC
TRBV6-5,.,.,TRBJ2-1,CASSSGHEQFF,TGTGCCAGCAGTTCCGGACATGAGCAGTTCTTC
TRBV10-3,.,.,TRBJ2-1,CATKGGSMNNEQFF,TGTGCCACTAAAGGGGGGTCGATGAACAATGAGCAGTTCTTC
TRBV18,.,TRBD2,TRBJ2-1,CASSPRGTSGSYNEQFF,TGTGCCAGCTCACCTCGCGGGACTAGCGGGTCATACAATGAGCAGTTCTTC
TRBV5-4,.,.,TRBJ1-2,CASSLEGLYTF,TGTGCCAGCAGCTTAGAAGGGCTCTACACCTTC
TRBV3-1/TRBV3-2,.,.,TRBJ1-2,CASSRGYGYTF,TGTGCCAGCAGCCGTGGGTATGGCTACACCTTC
TRBV27,.,TRBD2,TRBJ2-5,CASSLAGPLAGGGGETQYF,TGTGCCAGCAGCTTAGCAGGACCCCTAGCGGGGGGAGGTGGGGAGACCCAGTACTTC
TRBV27,once,.,TRBJ1-5,CASSLSGAAQPQHF,TGTGCCAGCAGTTTATCAGGGGCGGCTCAGCCCCAGCATTTT
TRBV9,.,.,TRBJ1-1,CASSARGAEAFF,TGTGCCAGCAGCGCAAGGGGAGCTGAAGCTTTCTTT
TRBV27,.,TRBD1,TRBJ1-1,CASSYRGLGNTEAFF,TGTGCCAGCAGTTACAGGGGGCTGGGGAACACTGAAGCTTTCTTT
TRBV27,.,.,TRBJ2-2,CASSFRTVNTGELFF,TGTGCCAGCAGTTTTCGGACAGTGAACACCGGGGAGCTGTTTTTT
TRBV5-1,.,.,TRBJ2-1,CASSLEGGHPYNEQFF,TGCGCCAGCAGCTTGGAGGGCGGACACCCATACAATGAGCAGTTCTTC
TRBV19,once,TRBD2,TRBJ2-1,CASSTLTSGTANNEQFF,TGTGCCAGTAGTACACTAACTAGCGGGACCGCCAACAATGAGCAGTTCTTC
TRBV6-1,.,.,TRBJ2-1,CASSEGIDEQFF,TGTGCCAGCAGTGAGGGGATCGATGAGCAGTTCTTC
TRBV7-9,.,.,TRBJ2-3,CASTDLGDTQYF,TGTGCCAGCACCGACCTGGGTGATACGCAGTATTTT
TRBV2,.,.,TRBJ1-1,CASLGGKNTEAFF,TGTGCCAGCCTGGGGGGAAAGAACACTGAAGCTTTCTTT
TRBV7-8,.,TRBD2,TRBJ2-1,CASSLARLAGLRASYNEQFF,TGTGCCAGCAGCTTAGCGAGGCTAGCGGGGCTGAGAGCTTCCTACAATGAGCAGTTCTTC
TRBV30,.,.,TRBJ1-2,CAWLGGKDGYTF,TGTGCCTGGCTGGGAGGAAAGGATGGCTACACCTTC
TRBV27,.,.,TRBJ2-7,CASSSRDFSYEQYF,TGTGCCAGCAGTTCCCGGGACTTCTCCTACGAGCAGTACTTC
TRBV7-2,.,TRBD1,TRBJ2-5,CASSPGAGTGTETQYF,TGTGCCAGCAGCCCCGGGGCCGGGACAGGGACGGAGACCCAGTACTTC
TRBV24-1,once,TRBD1,TRBJ2-5,CATSKGGAEETQYF,TGTGCCACCAGTAAAGGGGGCGCGGAGGAGACCCAGTACTTC
TRBV11-2,.,.,TRBJ1-4,CASSLSDDEKLFF,TGTGCCAGCAGCTTGTCCGATGATGAAAAACTGTTTTTT
TRBV6-6,.,.,TRBJ1-1,CASSGGLTEAFF,TGTGCCAGCAGTGGGGGGTTGACTGAAGCTTTCTTT
TRBV19,.,TRBD2,TRBJ2-5,CASSPLRGTSGRIGETQYF,TGTGCCAGTAGTCCCCTCAGGGGGACTAGCGGGAGAATCGGAGAGACCCAGTACTTC
TRBV5-1,.,.,TRBJ1-5,CASSLSGANQPQHF,TGCGCCAGCAGCTTGAGCGGTGCAAATCAGCCCCAGCATTTT
TRBV10-3,.,.,TRBJ2-7,CAISSLRGASYEQYF,TGTGCCATCAGCTCCTTAAGGGGGGCCTCCTACGAGCAGTACTTC
TRBV12-3/TRBV12-4,.,.,TRBJ2-7,CASSLSGHEQYF,TGTGCCAGCAGTTTATCCGGCCACGAGCAGTACTTC
TRBV29-1,.,.,TRBJ2-1,CSVPTQTGLSYNEQFF,TGCAGCGTTCCTACCCAGACAGGCCTCTCCTACAATGAGCAGTTCTTC